The 2 T cell receptor beta chains in this list originate from one sample, sequenced in a study of OX40 agonist ivuxolimab in advanced cancers. Sequencing used immunoSEQ multiplex PCR; TCRdb keeps in-frame clones, though not all of them. The sample lists under 100,000 clones, around 80% seen once, with approximately 5.5% in the top ten. The source was CD4+ or CD8+ T cells sorted from blood, collected in a trial of the OX40 agonist ivuxolimab. All receptors derive from an adult with an advanced solid tumor such as melanoma, head and neck, liver or kidney cancer.

The V and J genes are TRBV7-8 and TRBJ2-1; D not resolved. Trimming left V 1 base short and J 9 bases short, with 4 bases between. The CDR3 totals 11 residues. Germline CDR1 reads SGHVS; CDR2 reads FQNEAQ. CDR3 sequence reads: CASSLGGEQFF. CDR3 nucleotides: TGTGCCAGCAGCTTAGGGGGTGAGCAGTTCTTC.

Here the CDR3 reads CASSFREGGEAFF. CDR3 DNA: TGTGCCAGCAGTTTCCGGGAGGGGGGAGAAGCTTTCTTT. The V call is TRBV6-5, the J call TRBJ1-1, with D possibly being TRBD1 (6 bases). Trimming removed 4 bases from V and 8 bases from J, with 14 bases in between. The germline V gene encodes CDR1 MNHEY and CDR2 SVGAGI. This CDR3 spans 13 amino acids.